Sequencing of this T cell receptor (beta chain) was carried out in a study of cytotoxic CD8 clonotypes in ibrutinib-treated CLL. As regards this clone: As yet, its antigen is unknown.

The V gene end was trimmed by 3 bases and the J gene end by 3 bases; junction bases not matched to a gene: 11. This CDR3 contains 17 residues. Germline CDR1 reads KGHSH; CDR2 reads LQKENI. Broader study findings: The public clonotypes identified were infrequent and showed contraction or stability on treatment.

Assay used: immunoSEQ multiplex PCR; TCRdb lists only in-frame clones, some missing. This repertoire shows about 29,000 clones, 75% to 80% found once; its top ten account for 40% to 60%. Sequencing used PBMCs, obtained after 36 months of ibrutinib treatment. The chain carries TRBV18 and TRBJ2-5, with 9 positions matching TRBD2. This receptor was obtained from a human donor with chronic lymphocytic leukemia. The CDR3 DNA follows: TGTGCCAGCTCACCCCTCCTGGTAGCGGGGGAGGAAGAGACCCAGTACTTC. It codes for CASSPLLVAGEEETQYF.